These T cell receptor beta chains were read from a single sample in a study of CD8 T cells in Susac syndrome. One entry per CDR3 protein, called by TCRdb with MiXCR from the immunoSEQ multiplex PCR reads. Counted here are some 160,000 distinct CDR3 sequences, 90% to 95% occurring once; the ten biggest clones make up 0.15% to 0.2%. Sequencing was carried out using CD8+ T cells from PBMCs. These receptor sequences come from a human donor with multiple sclerosis. CDR3s leave out the opening cysteine and the closing phenylalanine or tryptophan. The size entry is marked missing in some rows and otherwise reads once, few, many or a size class.

V gene | clone size | CDR3 protein
TRBV27 | - | ASSSDRVVGETQY
TRBV29-1 | - | SVEGTKNIQY
TRBV27 | - | ASSASGGSLYEQY
TRBV7-9 | - | ASSPNTLAGSPKNIQY
TRBV27 | - | ASSFAPSTGELF
TRBV20-1 | once | SARDLQNNSPLH
TRBV24-1 | - | ATSDPIANVLT
TRBV5-1 | - | ASHFGGEAF
TRBV10-3 | - | AISAGDTQY
TRBV19 | once | ASSIDLENTEAF
TRBV28 | - | ASSLVGTGGSDTQY
TRBV25-1 | - | ASSPDEEAF
TRBV27 | - | ASGRHRLYGYT
TRBV3-1 | - | ASEGRTSYEQY
TRBV27 | - | ASRLGGYNEQF
TRBV9 | - | ASSVAGQGPYEQY
TRBV11-2 | - | ASSFFETEGSF
TRBV6-5 | - | ASISSTDTQY
TRBV7-9 | - | ASSNSAGGSNQPQH
TRBV2 | - | ASKLGTSGSYEQY
TRBV6-2/TRBV6-3 | - | ASRQLLAGPYNEQF
TRBV9 | - | ASSMSGGRGQETQY